Following are 32 T cell receptor beta chains from one sample sequenced in a study of beta chain features in type 1 diabetes. Expressed TCRB transcripts were sequenced, since all the RNA that had been isolated was reverse transcribed. Some clones are missing from TCRdb's copy, which holds only in-frame ones; the method was immunoSEQ multiplex PCR. Altogether under 450,000 clones are present, approximately 13% being singletons, with the ten largest covering approximately 0.038%. The material sequenced was naive CD4+ T cells from blood. Every receptor here comes from a man aged 25-40 years in good health.

The rearrangement joins TRBV4-3 to TRBJ1-2; D may be TRBD1 (5 bases). The CDR3 covers 15 residues. The germline V gene has CDR1 LGHNA and CDR2 YSLEER. V was trimmed by 5 bases and J by 2 bases, leaving 15 bases between them. The CDR3 protein is CASSSPLRGNYGYTF. DNA of the CDR3: TGCGCCAGCAGCTCCCCTTTACGGGGGAACTATGGCTACACCTTC.

The rearrangement uses TRBV5-4 and TRBJ1-1, with D perhaps matching TRBD1 (5 bases). Germline V gene sequence: CDR1 SGHNT, CDR2 YYREEE (reference sequence). CDR3 length equals 15 residues. The V gene lost 4 bases and the J gene lost 1 base, with 14 bases spanning the gap. This CDR3 is CASSPGTDRNTEAFF. DNA of the CDR3: TGTGCCAGCAGCCCTGGCACCGACAGGAACACTGAAGCTTTCTTT.

V usage is TRBV13 and J usage is TRBJ2-6; D tentatively fits TRBD1 or TRBD2 (7 bases each). Germline CDR1 and CDR2: PRHDT and FYEKMQ (reference sequence). V was pared by 4 bases and J by 1 base, with 14 bases between. There are 17 residues in the CDR3. The CDR3, as DNA: TGTGCCAGCAGCTCCGCAGGGGGAGGGTCTGGGGCCAACGTCCTGACTTTC. Its protein product is CASSSAGGGSGANVLTF.

The rearrangement joins TRBV7-2 to TRBJ1-1; D is undetermined. V lost 1 base and J 1 base, leaving 7 bases between the germline ends. This CDR3 has 14 residues. Per germline, CDR1 SGHTA and CDR2 FQGNSA. The CDR3 spells CASSLVATNTEAFF. CDR3 bases: TGTGCCAGCAGCTTAGTTGCAACGAACACTGAAGCTTTCTTT.

A few counts support this clone. The J gene is TRBJ2-1, the V gene TRBV5-1; D unresolved. CDR1 is SGHRS and CDR2 is YFSETQ in the germline V gene. The CDR3 covers 14 residues. The V gene lost 4 bases and the J gene lost 1 base, with 9 bases spanning the gap. Written as DNA, the CDR3 is TGCGCCAGCAGCGTGCAGACGTCCTACAATGAGCAGTTCTTC. It encodes CASSVQTSYNEQFF. The whole variable domain, remainder taken from reference TRBV5-1 and TRBJ2-1, is KAGVTQTPRYLIKTRGQQVTLSCSPISGHRSVSWYQQTPGQGLQFLFEYFSETQRNKGNFPGRFSGRQFSNSRSEMNVSTLELGDSALYLCASSVQTSYNEQFFGPGTRLTVL.

This clone was seen only a few times. The chain carries TRBV11-1 and TRBJ2-7, with 7 bases that match TRBD2. Germline-derived CDR1 and CDR2 are SGHAT and FQDESV (reference sequence). Trimming removed 2 bases from V and 6 bases from J; junction bases left unmatched: 4. This CDR3 contains 13 residues. The CDR3 bases are TGTGCCAGCAGCTTAAGACTAGCCGCCGAGCAGTACGTC. Its translation: CASSLRLAAEQYV.

The chain joins TRBV4-1 to TRBJ2-1; weak D call: TRBD2 (7 bases). Germline V gene lookup returns CDR1 MGHRA and CDR2 YSYEKL. The CDR3 runs 18 residues. V dropped 0 bases and J dropped 3 bases, with 18 bases sitting between them. CDR3 nucleotides: TGCGCCAGCAGCCAAGAGCGGGGGCAGGGGAGGTTCTACAATGAGCAGTTCTTC. Its translation: CASSQERGQGRFYNEQFF.

This chain connects TRBV29-1 to TRBJ1-1; 9 nucleotides line up with TRBD1. The V and J ends lost 6 bases and 7 bases, in that order; junction bases with no gene match: 15. Germline V CDR1 and CDR2: SQVTM, ANQGSEA. The CDR3 is made up of 15 amino acids. CDR3 coding DNA: TGCAGCGTAGAAACAGGGGGCGCCGGCCAAGGTGAAGCTTTCTTT. This sequence encodes CSVETGGAGQGEAFF.

The CDR3 sequence is CASSPGPRGGTGELFF. The CDR3 nucleotides are TGTGCCAGCAGCCCGGGGCCCAGGGGTGGCACCGGGGAGCTGTTTTTT. The chain is built from TRBV7-2 and TRBJ2-2, with D perhaps TRBD1 (6 bases). The CDR3 sequence is 16 residues long. CDR1 SGHTA and CDR2 FQGNSA come from the germline V gene. V was cut by 5 bases and J by 4 bases, with 17 bases left in between. The full variable domain, its missing parts supplied by reference TRBV7-2 and TRBJ2-2, is GAGVSQSPSNKVTEKGKDVELRCDPISGHTALYWYRQSLGQGLEFLIYFQGNSAPDKSGLPSDRFSAERTGGSVSTLTIQRTQQEDSAVYLCASSPGPRGGTGELFFGEGSRLTVL.

In its sample, this clone was seen a few times. The chain combines TRBV7-9 with TRBJ2-1; D is tentatively TRBD1 or TRBD2 (5 bases each). The CDR3 runs 13 residues. CDR1 and CDR2 from the germline V gene are SEHNR and FQNEAQ (reference sequence). The ends were cut back, 5 bases at V and 14 bases at J, with 19 bases in the middle. The CDR3 protein is CASSVGALVAEFF. The CDR3 nucleotides read TGTGCCAGCAGCGTCGGGGCCTTGGTTGCTGAGTTCTTC.

The rearrangement links TRBV5-1 to TRBJ1-1, with unresolved D. The CDR3 covers 12 residues. V was shortened by 0 bases and J by 1 base, with 1 base between the two germline ends. CDR1 is SGHRS and CDR2 is YFSETQ in the germline V gene. The CDR3 coding sequence is TGCGCCAGCAGCTTGGCGAACACTGAAGCTTTCTTT. Protein product: CASSLANTEAFF.

The chain links TRBV7-9 to TRBJ1-2, with 11 bases matching TRBD1. Per germline, CDR1 SEHNR and CDR2 FQNEAQ (reference sequence). CDR3 length: 14 residues. Unmatched junction bases numbered 2, after V lost 4 bases and J lost 4 bases. The CDR3 loop is CASSSDRGLYGYTF. The DNA of the CDR3 is TGTGCCAGCAGCTCGGACAGGGGGCTCTATGGCTACACCTTC.

This clone was counted between two and nine times. The CDR3 DNA is TGTGCCTGGAGTGTACGACGGGGGGCTCTGAACTATGGCTACACCTTC. Translated, it gives CAWSVRRGALNYGYTF. The chain links TRBV30 to TRBJ1-2, with a weak D call TRBD1 (6 bases). The CDR3 consists of 16 residues. V lost 0 bases and J lost 2, with 16 bases in between. CDR1 is GTSNPN, CDR2 SVGIG, per germline (reference sequence).

This clone was counted only a few times. The gene calls are TRBV5-4 and TRBJ2-7; 9 nucleotides align to TRBD2. CDR3 length: 15 residues. Germline V CDR1 and CDR2: SGHNT, YYREEE (reference sequence). The V segment lost 2 bases and the J segment 0 bases; nucleotides outside the gene matches: 3. The DNA for the CDR3 is TGTGCCAGCAGCTTACCGGGACTAGCCTCCTACGAGCAGTACTTC. Its translation: CASSLPGLASYEQYF.

Comments on this clone: In the same sample, other DNA sequences code for this CDR3. The rearrangement uses TRBV5-6 and TRBJ2-2; D uncertain. The germline V and J ends were trimmed by 2 bases and 6 bases, with 5 bases remaining between them. Germline CDR1 is SGHDT and CDR2 is YYEEEE. The CDR3 consists of 12 residues. The CDR3 protein is CASSFSPGELFF. The CDR3 coding sequence is TGTGCCAGCAGCTTTAGTCCCGGGGAGCTGTTTTTT.

Comment on this clone: The sample holds other DNA sequences that translate to the same CDR3. The chain links TRBV7-3 to TRBJ2-3; no reliable D call. Trimming removed 2 bases at V and 1 base at J, with 7 bases between. The CDR3 has 14 residues. Germline V CDR1 and CDR2: SGHTA, FQGTGA. The chain's CDR3 is CASSLGGRTDTQYF. CDR3 nucleotide sequence: TGTGCCAGCAGCTTAGGCGGCCGCACAGATACGCAGTATTTT.

The CDR3 DNA is TGTGCCAGCAGTCGCCGGGACCGTTCCCCGAATGAGCAGTTCTTC. This gives the protein CASSRRDRSPNEQFF. V is TRBV6-6 and J is TRBJ2-1; tentatively, D is TRBD1 or TRBD2 (5 bases each). With 5 bases removed from V and 7 bases from J, the gap between germline ends came to 18 bases. The CDR3 has 15 amino acids. Germline lookup yields CDR1 MNHNY and CDR2 SVGAGI (reference sequence).

This clone appeared a few times. The chain joins TRBV10-3 to TRBJ2-7, with 8 bases that match TRBD1. This CDR3 comprises 14 residues. With V trimmed by 3 bases and J by 0 bases, 1 base remained unmatched. The V gene's germline CDR1 is ENHRY and CDR2 SYGVKD. The CDR3 loop is CAISEQGGSYEQYV. CDR3 DNA sequence: TGTGCCATCAGTGAACAGGGGGGCTCCTACGAGCAGTACGTC.

This chain connects TRBV14 to TRBJ2-3, with 7 bases lining up with TRBD1. The V gene's germline CDR1 is SGHDN and CDR2 FVKESK. The trim removed 6 bases at V and 2 bases at J, leaving 8 bases unmatched. The CDR3 consists of 15 residues. CDR3 residues: CASRRTGWDTDTQYF. The CDR3 bases are TGTGCCAGCAGAAGGACAGGTTGGGACACAGATACGCAGTATTTT.

This sequence joins TRBV7-2 and TRBJ1-1; no clear D gene. CDR1 SGHTA and CDR2 FQGNSA come from the germline V gene. Trimming left V 5 bases short and J 2 bases short, with 9 bases between. The CDR3 extends over 13 amino acids. CDR3: CASSHGRNTEAFF. DNA for the CDR3: TGTGCCAGCAGCCACGGACGTAACACTGAAGCTTTCTTT.

The V gene is TRBV4-2, the J gene TRBJ2-3; D call uncertain. Germline values: CDR1 LGHNA, CDR2 YNFKEQ. CDR3 length: 14 amino acids. Trimming took 1 base from V and 5 from J, leaving 10 bases between them. The CDR3 nucleotides are TGTGCCAGCAGCCAAGGTCTGAAGCAAGATACGCAGTATTTT. This encodes CASSQGLKQDTQYF.

The chain links TRBV6-5 to TRBJ2-5; D could derive from TRBD1 or TRBD2 (5 bases each). The CDR3 spans 15 residues. The V gene's germline CDR1 is MNHEY and CDR2 SVGAGI. Deletions cut 0 bases from V and 8 bases from J, with 16 bases between. For the CDR3, the DNA is TGTGCCAGCAGTTACTCCCGGGACCCCAGTGGAACCCAGTACTTC. Protein sequence: CASSYSRDPSGTQYF.

This clone was counted between two and nine times. V gene TRBV29-1 combines with J gene TRBJ1-3; unclear D gene. The CDR3 runs 13 residues. Looked up from germline, CDR1 is SQVTM and CDR2 is ANQGSEA. Trimming took off 7 bases at V and 4 bases at J, with 14 bases between the two ends. The chain's CDR3 is CSAEGRNGNTIYF. CDR3 DNA: TGCAGCGCCGAGGGCAGAAACGGAAACACCATATATTTT.

The rearrangement links TRBV7-2 to TRBJ2-3, with D possibly TRBD1 on 5 matching bases. CDR1 and CDR2 from the germline V gene are SGHTA and FQGNSA. Between the trimmed V and J ends, which lost 1 base and 3 bases, there was a span of 5 bases. The CDR3 is 13 residues long. In nucleotides, the CDR3 is TGTGCCAGCAGCTTAGAGGGGACAGATACGCAGTATTTT. It is translated as CASSLEGTDTQYF.

This clone was seen a handful of times. The rearrangement links TRBV15 to TRBJ2-6, with D possibly being TRBD1 or TRBD2 (5 bases each). CDR3 length equals 18 residues. V lost 0 bases and J 0 bases, leaving 12 bases between the germline ends. From germline, CDR1 is LNHNV and CDR2 YYDKDF (reference sequence). The CDR3 loop is CATSRDGGILSGANVLTF. In nucleotides, the CDR3 is TGTGCCACCAGCAGAGATGGGGGAATTCTCTCTGGGGCCAACGTCCTGACTTTC.

The chain has TRBV5-1 and TRBJ2-1; 7 bases match TRBD2. Germline assignment: CDR1 SGHRS and CDR2 YFSETQ. V lost 4 bases, J lost 8 bases, and 12 bases stayed unmatched. The CDR3 has 15 amino acids. CDR3 region: CASSLNSGKADEQFF. The CDR3 DNA reads as TGCGCCAGCAGCCTCAACAGCGGGAAGGCGGATGAGCAGTTCTTC.

This clone was seen only a few times. The gene calls are TRBV29-1 and TRBJ2-5; D remains unclear. The CDR3 contains 13 residues. Trimming took off 3 bases at V and 4 bases at J, with 12 bases between the two ends. Germline assignment: CDR1 SQVTM and CDR2 ANQGSEA. In DNA form, the CDR3 reads TGCAGCGTTGAGGATGGCCCTTTAGAGACCCAGTACTTC. Its translation: CSVEDGPLETQYF.

There are a few counts of this clone. The chain joins TRBV7-2 to TRBJ2-5; 11 bases agree with TRBD2. The germline CDR1 and CDR2 sequences are SGHTA and FQGNSA. J gave up 4 bases and V 5 bases, and 9 bases lay outside the gene matches. This CDR3 region has 16 residues. In DNA form, the CDR3 reads TGTGCCAGCAGCCCTGATACCGGGACTAGCGGAGAGACCCAGTACTTC. Amino acids: CASSPDTGTSGETQYF.

In its sample, this clone was seen a few times. This chain links TRBV7-9 with TRBJ2-5; 10 bases line up with TRBD2. Trimming removed 4 bases from V and 3 bases from J; junction bases left unmatched: 8. The CDR3 is 16 amino acids. Germline assignment: CDR1 SEHNR and CDR2 FQNEAQ (reference sequence). The CDR3 loop reads CASSSGLAEAEETQYF. CDR3 DNA sequence: TGTGCCAGCAGCTCCGGACTAGCGGAGGCCGAAGAGACCCAGTACTTC.

This clone was seen a few times. V and J are TRBV19 and TRBJ1-1; D unclear. V was pared by 1 base and J by 1 base, with 10 bases between. Per germline, CDR1 LNHDA and CDR2 SQIVND (reference sequence). The CDR3 is 15 amino acids. CDR3 protein: CASSIAQAKNTEAFF. CDR3 sequence (DNA): TGTGCCAGTAGTATAGCTCAGGCCAAGAACACTGAAGCTTTCTTT.

On this clone: The same CDR3 can be traced to other DNA sequences in this sample. The chain couples TRBV30 to TRBJ2-5; unclear D gene. Trimming pared 0 bases from V and 5 bases from J, leaving 4 bases between. The CDR3 loop spans 11 amino acids. Germline V gives CDR1 GTSNPN, CDR2 SVGIG (reference sequence). CDR3 bases: TGTGCCTGGAGTGTAACGGAGACCCAGTACTTC. This sequence encodes CAWSVTETQYF.

This chain connects TRBV5-4 to TRBJ1-1; D remains ambiguous. V was clipped by 1 base and J by 3 bases, with 7 bases between them. The CDR3 has 13 residues. Germline assignment: CDR1 SGHNT and CDR2 YYREEE (reference sequence). CDR3 protein: CASSLPADTEAFF. The CDR3 DNA reads TGTGCCAGCAGCTTGCCGGCGGACACTGAAGCTTTCTTT.